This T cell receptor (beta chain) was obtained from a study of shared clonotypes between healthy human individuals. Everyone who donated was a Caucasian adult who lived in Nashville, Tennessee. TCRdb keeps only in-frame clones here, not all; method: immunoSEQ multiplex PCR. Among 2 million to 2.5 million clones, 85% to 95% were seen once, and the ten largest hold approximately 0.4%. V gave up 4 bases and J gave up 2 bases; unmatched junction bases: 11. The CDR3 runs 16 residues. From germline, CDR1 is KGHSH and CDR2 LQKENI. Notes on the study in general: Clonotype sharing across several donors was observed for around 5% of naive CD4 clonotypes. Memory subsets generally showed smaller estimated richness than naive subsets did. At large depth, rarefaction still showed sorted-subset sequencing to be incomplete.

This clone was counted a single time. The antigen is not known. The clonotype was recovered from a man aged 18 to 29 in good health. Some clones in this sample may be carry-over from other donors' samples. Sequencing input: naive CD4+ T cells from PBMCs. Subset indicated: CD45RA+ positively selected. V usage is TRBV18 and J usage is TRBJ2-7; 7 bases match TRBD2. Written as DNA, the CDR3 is TGTGCCAGCTCACTCTTAGCGGGTGGGGAACCCTACGAGCAGTACTTC. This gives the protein CASSLLAGGEPYEQYF.